This TCR beta chain was recovered during a study of T cells in Graves' hyperthyroidism and ophthalmopathy. Points from the study as a whole: A model using 13 V-J features told ophthalmopathy apart from stable hyperthyroidism. A median approximately 6.8 months before onset, the model predicted ophthalmopathy. Appearing also in blood were most of the thyroid clonotypes expanded above 0.001.

In making diagnoses, clinical symptoms, serum thyroxine and TRAb, thyroid ultrasound and orbital computed tomography were all used. To note about this clonotype: Its antigen is currently unknown.

The V and J ends lost 5 bases and 7 bases respectively, with 14 bases between them. There are 13 residues in the CDR3. Per germline, CDR1 SEHNR and CDR2 FQNEAQ (reference sequence). From RNA transcripts, TCR beta CDR3 regions were amplified. The HTBI primer set drove a first-round RT-PCR of the TCR CDR3. TCRdb passed the multiplex PCR reads through MiXCR, listing each CDR3 protein once. Of more than 550,000 distinct CDR3 sequences in the sample, around 20% were seen once. Sequencing was performed on blood. This sequence originates from a woman aged 45-59 years with Graves' hyperthyroidism that later progressed to Graves' ophthalmopathy. This sequence joins TRBV7-9 and TRBJ1-1; D possibly corresponds to TRBD1 (6 bases). The CDR3 coding sequence is TGTGCCAGCAGCCCAAGAGGGGGTAATGAAGCTTTCTTT. Its translation is CASSPRGGNEAFF.